This T cell receptor beta chain was retrieved from a study of circulating tumor DNA in untreated peripheral T-cell lymphoma. TCRdb's table, derived via immunoSEQ multiplex PCR, lists solely in-frame clones and lacks some. The sample carries 9,500 to 13,000 clones, about 75% recorded once. Study-wide results and limits: Tumor-specific clonotypes: identified in about 80% of patients, about 84% of baseline tissues.

This tumor tissue came from a pretreatment baseline collection. The V gene lost 1 base and the J gene lost 6 bases, with 10 bases spanning the gap. Germline CDR1 reads GTSNPN; CDR2 reads SVGIG (reference sequence). This CDR3 is 14 amino acids long. On this clone: Its antigen is still unknown.

The clonotype was recovered from a human donor with peripheral T-cell lymphoma. V gene TRBV30 combines with J gene TRBJ1-6; the D gene is possibly TRBD1 (5 bases). The sequenced sample consisted of tumor tissue. The CDR3: CAWSAQGPNSPLHF. The CDR3 DNA is TGTGCCTGGAGTGCCCAGGGCCCTAATTCACCCCTCCACTTT.